This is a list of T cell receptor beta chains from one sample in a study of OX40 agonist ivuxolimab in advanced cancers. This table comes from immunoSEQ multiplex PCR, and its TCRdb copy is limited to in-frame clones, with some not included. The sample has more than 45,000 clones, 89% seen once. The sample here was CD4+ or CD8+ T cells sorted from blood, taken in a trial of the OX40 agonist ivuxolimab. The receptors were sampled from an adult with an advanced solid tumor such as melanoma, head and neck, liver or kidney cancer. The CDR3 runs from the conserved cysteine through the conserved F or W. A D gene is named only where the DNA matches it firmly. Some rows have no size entry. The others give once, few or many, or a class for an expanded clone.

J gene	V gene	clone size	D gene	CDR3 DNA	CDR3 protein
TRBJ2-2	TRBV21-1	.	.	TGTGCCAGCAGGAGGTCGGTAAACGGGGAGCTGTTTTTT	CASRRSVNGELFF
TRBJ2-7	TRBV9	once	.	TGTGCCAGCAGCGCCGCCGTGGCCGACGAGCAGTACTTC	CASSAAVADEQYF
TRBJ1-2	TRBV28	.	TRBD1	TGTGCCAGCAGTTTGGCTGCTAGACAGGGGTCGTCCCTCTATGGCTACACCTTC	CASSLAARQGSSLYGYTF
TRBJ2-1	TRBV30	once	.	TGTGCATTTAAGTCCCCGGGTGAGCAGTTCTTC	CAFKSPGEQFF
TRBJ2-1	TRBV11-3	.	.	TGTGCCAGCAGCCTTGGGCCTACCAATGAGCAGTTCTTC	CASSLGPTNEQFF
TRBJ2-3	TRBV25-1	.	TRBD2	TGTGCCAGCAGTGATTGGCTAGCGGGATGGGATACGCAGTATTTT	CASSDWLAGWDTQYF
TRBJ1-6	TRBV6-6	.	.	TGTGCCAGCAGTTCTTTCACCCTCCACTTT	CASSSFTLHF
TRBJ2-1	TRBV2	.	TRBD2	TGTGCCAGCAGGGCGGGGACTATCTCTTCCTACAATGAGCAGTTCTTC	CASRAGTISSYNEQFF
TRBJ2-1	TRBV9	.	TRBD1	TGTGCCAGCACCGTAGGGGGCGAATCGCGCAATGAGCAGTTCTTC	CASTVGGESRNEQFF
TRBJ1-2	TRBV13	.	.	TGTGCCAGCAGCTCTAGCGAGGAGACGGGTGGCTACACCTTC	CASSSSEETGGYTF
TRBJ2-1	TRBV23-1	.	TRBD1	TGCGCCAGCAGTCAGGGGGACAGGGTGTTTCATGAGCAGTTCTTC	CASSQGDRVFHEQFF
TRBJ2-1	TRBV19	.	TRBD2	TGTGCCAGTAGTCATAGCGGGCAACTATACAATGAGCAGTTCTTC	CASSHSGQLYNEQFF
TRBJ1-5	TRBV7-9	.	.	TGTGCCAGCAGCTTAGTAGGGGGGGATCAGCCCCAGCATTTT	CASSLVGGDQPQHF
TRBJ2-1	TRBV29-1	.	TRBD2	TGCAGCGTTGACGCATCTCGGGGGGGTGAGCAGTTCTTC	CSVDASRGGEQFF
TRBJ1-1	TRBV7-9	once	.	TGTGCCAGCAGCTCCCTGGCGGACACTGAAGCTTTCTTT	CASSSLADTEAFF
TRBJ2-3	TRBV10-3	.	.	TGTGCCATCAGTGAGTCTATAGGACTTACCACAGATACGCAGTATTTT	CAISESIGLTTDTQYF
TRBJ2-4	TRBV14	.	.	TGTGCCAGCAGCCATCCGGGCGAAAACATTCAGTACTTC	CASSHPGENIQYF
TRBJ2-2	TRBV6-7	.	TRBD2	TGTGCCAGCAGTTGTCCCCGCCGTGTAGCGGGAGGGTGGGGAAACAGCGGGGAGCTGTTTTTT	CASSCPRRVAGGWGNSGELFF
TRBJ1-2	TRBV29-1	.	.	TGCAGCGTTGAACAGGCCGCTAACTATGGCTACACCTTC	CSVEQAANYGYTF
TRBJ2-7	TRBV7-9	.	.	TGTGCCAGCAGTAAGGGCCCAGCGCCGTCCTACGAGCAGTACTTC	CASSKGPAPSYEQYF
TRBJ2-2	TRBV9	few	.	TGTGCCAGCAGCGTAGGGCAGCACGGCGGGGAGCTGTTTTTT	CASSVGQHGGELFF
TRBJ2-2	TRBV4-1	.	.	TGCGCCTCCAGGGGCCAACTGAACACCGGGGAGCTGTTTTTT	CASRGQLNTGELFF
TRBJ2-5	TRBV4-1	many	.	TGCGCCAGCAGCCAAGAGTCGGTTGGAGAGACCCAGTACTTC	CASSQESVGETQYF
TRBJ2-1	TRBV19	.	TRBD2	TGTGCCAGTAGTATAGGCAGCGGGAGTAGCAATGAGCAGTTCTTC	CASSIGSGSSNEQFF
TRBJ1-5	TRBV4-2	.	.	TGTGCCAGCAGCCAAGAGAGGGACAACACCAATCAGCCCCAGCATTTT	CASSQERDNTNQPQHF
TRBJ2-7	TRBV6-1	.	.	TGTGCCAGCAGCACCATCGAGAGGGGCTACGAGCAGTACTTC	CASSTIERGYEQYF
TRBJ2-2	TRBV5-5	.	.	TGTGCCAGCAGCAGCTTAGCGAGCACCGGGGAGCTGTTTTTT	CASSSLASTGELFF
TRBJ1-5	TRBV4-2	.	.	TGTGCCAGCAGCCAAGATAGCGGGGGTTCTATCAATCAGCCCCAGCATTTT	CASSQDSGGSINQPQHF
TRBJ2-1	TRBV6-6	once	.	TGTGCCAGCAGTTACCAAACTAACTCCCACAATGAGCAGTTCTTC	CASSYQTNSHNEQFF
TRBJ2-5	TRBV10-3	.	TRBD2	TGTGCCATCAGAGCTGCTAAGCGGGAGCACACCCAGTACTTC	CAIRAAKREHTQYF
TRBJ1-1	TRBV4-1	.	.	TGCGCCAGCAGCCGAACGATGAACACTGAAGCTTTCTTT	CASSRTMNTEAFF
TRBJ2-4	TRBV13	.	.	TGTGCCAGCAGCCAAGGCTACACAGGGACGGCCAAAAACATTCAGTACTTC	CASSQGYTGTAKNIQYF
TRBJ2-1	TRBV5-1	many	TRBD2	TGCGCCAGCAGCTTGCTGGCTAGCGGGAGCTCCTACAATGAGCAGTTCTTC	CASSLLASGSSYNEQFF
TRBJ2-7	TRBV11-3	.	.	TGTGCCAGCAGCTTAGGGCCCTCCTACGAGCAGTACTTC	CASSLGPSYEQYF
TRBJ2-3	TRBV7-8	once	TRBD2	TGTGCCAGCAGCTTTCCCGTAGCGGGAGGAGGCACAGATACGCAGTATTTT	CASSFPVAGGGTDTQYF
TRBJ2-5	TRBV6-5	.	.	TGTGCCAGCAGTTACGGTCGGACAACGTACCAAGAGACCCAGTACTTC	CASSYGRTTYQETQYF
TRBJ2-3	TRBV28	once	.	TGTGCCAGCAGTTCACTAGGGACGCTGGATACGCAGTATTTT	CASSSLGTLDTQYF
TRBJ2-6	TRBV5-1	.	.	TGCGCCAGCAGTCCTCGGGACATCCACTCTGGGGCCAACGTCCTGACTTTC	CASSPRDIHSGANVLTF
TRBJ2-2	TRBV2	.	.	TGTGCCAGCAGTGCTGGGAGCCTCTACACCGGGGAGCTGTTTTTT	CASSAGSLYTGELFF
TRBJ2-1	TRBV11-3	.	.	TGTGCCAGCAGCTTGTCCGGGGGCAATGAGCAGTTCTTC	CASSLSGGNEQFF
TRBJ2-2	TRBV19	.	TRBD2	TGTGCCAGTAGTATCCTAGCGGGAGTAGCCGGGGAGCTGTTTTTT	CASSILAGVAGELFF
TRBJ1-2	TRBV7-9	.	.	TGTGCCAGCAGCTTAGCGGAGGGGGGGAACTTC	CASSLAEGGNF
TRBJ2-7	TRBV25-1	.	.	TGTGCCAGCAGTGAATTAAACGGCGAGCAGTACTTC	CASSELNGEQYF
TRBJ1-1	TRBV6-5	.	.	TGTGCCAGCAGTTCCCGAGGCGGGGGCTCTGGTGAAGCTTTCTTT	CASSSRGGGSGEAFF
TRBJ1-2	TRBV19	.	.	TGTGCCAGTAGTTACCCCTATGTGGCAGCAAACTATGGCTACACCTTC	CASSYPYVAANYGYTF